The 3 T cell receptor beta chains below come from one sample, sequenced in a study of regulatory T cells in long-lasting Graves disease. Time point described: newly diagnosed GD, antithyroid drugs for less than 3 months. Preparation of the TCR library used RNA extracted from PBMCs. In building TCR beta libraries, iRepertoire HTBI primers were used together with Arm-PCR of CDR3 regions. From the multiplex PCR reads, TCRdb called clonotypes with MiXCR, one entry per CDR3 protein. The table records hundreds of thousands of distinct CDR3 sequences, roughly 16% of them present only once. These sequences were also reported in another study, on T cells in Graves' hyperthyroidism and ophthalmopathy.

The sample consisted of peripheral blood mononuclear cells (PBMCs), taken at new diagnosis, from a patient treated with antithyroid drugs. These TCRs come from a woman aged 25 to 39 with Graves disease.

The rearrangement uses TRBV28 and TRBJ2-7, with 10 bases that match TRBD1. The V segment lost 3 bases and the J segment 7 bases; nucleotides outside the gene matches: 6. Germline assignment: CDR1 MDHEN and CDR2 SYDVKM. The CDR3 consists of 14 residues. The CDR3 protein is CASSFGTGAGEQYF. The CDR3 DNA sequence: TGTGCCAGCAGTTTCGGGACAGGGGCGGGGGAGCAGTACTTC.

This clonotype was recorded a few times. The chain couples TRBV27 to TRBJ1-5; perhaps TRBD1 as D (5 bases). The CDR3 runs 14 residues. V dropped 6 bases and J dropped 0 bases, with 9 bases sitting between them. From germline, CDR1 is MNHEY and CDR2 SMNVEV (reference sequence). The DNA for the CDR3 is TGTGCCAGCAGGCCAGGGATTAGCAATCAGCCCCAGCATTTT. It specifies CASRPGISNQPQHF.

V usage is TRBV20-1 and J usage is TRBJ2-2; no clear D gene. Trimming pared 1 base from V and 3 bases from J, leaving 9 bases between. Germline CDR1 reads DFQATT; CDR2 reads SNEGSKA (reference sequence). This CDR3 is 14 amino acids long. As DNA, the CDR3 is TGCAGTGCTAGAGCCTTGATGGACACCGGGGAGCTGTTTTTT. This encodes CSARALMDTGELFF.